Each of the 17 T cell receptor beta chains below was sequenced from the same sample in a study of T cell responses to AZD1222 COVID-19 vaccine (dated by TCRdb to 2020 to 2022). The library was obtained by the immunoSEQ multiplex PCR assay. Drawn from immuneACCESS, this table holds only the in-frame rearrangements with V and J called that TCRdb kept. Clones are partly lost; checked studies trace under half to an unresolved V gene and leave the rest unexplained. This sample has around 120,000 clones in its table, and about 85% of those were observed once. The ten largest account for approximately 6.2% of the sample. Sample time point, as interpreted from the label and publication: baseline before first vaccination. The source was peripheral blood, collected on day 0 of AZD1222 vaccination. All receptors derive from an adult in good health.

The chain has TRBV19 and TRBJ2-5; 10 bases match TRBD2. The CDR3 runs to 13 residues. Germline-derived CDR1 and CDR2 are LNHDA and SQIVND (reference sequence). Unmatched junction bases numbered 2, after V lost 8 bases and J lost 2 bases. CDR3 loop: CASRLAGQETQYF. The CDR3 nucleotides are TGTGCCAGTCGACTAGCGGGTCAAGAGACCCAGTACTTC. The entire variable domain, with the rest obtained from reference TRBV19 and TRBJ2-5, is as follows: DGGITQSPKYLFRKEGQNVTLSCEQNLNHDAMYWYRQDPGQGLRLIYYSQIVNDFQKGDIAEGYSVSREKKESFPLTVTSAQKNPTAFYLCASRLAGQETQYFGPGTRLLVL.

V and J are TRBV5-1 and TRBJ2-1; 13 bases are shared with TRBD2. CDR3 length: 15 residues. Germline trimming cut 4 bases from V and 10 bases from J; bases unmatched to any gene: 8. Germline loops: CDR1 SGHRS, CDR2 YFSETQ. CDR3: CASSRGTSGVEEQFF. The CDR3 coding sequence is TGCGCCAGCAGCCGCGGGACTAGCGGGGTAGAAGAGCAGTTCTTC.

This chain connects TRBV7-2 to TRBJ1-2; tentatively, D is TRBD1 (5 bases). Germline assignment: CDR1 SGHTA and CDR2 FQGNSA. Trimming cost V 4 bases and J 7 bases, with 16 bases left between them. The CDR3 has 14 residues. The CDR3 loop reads CASSSFGQVGGYTF. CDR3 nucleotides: TGTGCCAGCAGCTCCTTTGGACAAGTAGGTGGCTACACCTTC.

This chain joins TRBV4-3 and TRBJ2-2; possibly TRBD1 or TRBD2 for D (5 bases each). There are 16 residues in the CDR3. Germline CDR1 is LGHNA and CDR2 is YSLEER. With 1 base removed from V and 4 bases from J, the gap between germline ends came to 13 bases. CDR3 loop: CASSQVGREITGELFF. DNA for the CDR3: TGCGCCAGCAGCCAAGTAGGCAGGGAGATCACCGGGGAGCTGTTTTTT.

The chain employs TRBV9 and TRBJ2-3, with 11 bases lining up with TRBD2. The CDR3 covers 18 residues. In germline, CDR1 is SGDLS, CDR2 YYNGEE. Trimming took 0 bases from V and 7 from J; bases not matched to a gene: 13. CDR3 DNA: TGTGCCAGCAGCGTAGACCTATTCCTAGCGGGGGGCCACAATACGCAGTATTTT. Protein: CASSVDLFLAGGHNTQYF.

CDR3 sequence reads: CASSRPGTGGNSPLHF. The CDR3 nucleotides are TGTGCCAGCAGCCGACCAGGGACAGGCGGCAATTCACCCCTCCACTTT. The chain recombines TRBV7-8 with TRBJ1-6; 8 bases are a match to TRBD1. Losses at the gene ends were 5 bases for V and 7 bases for J; bases not matched to a gene: 10. Germline V gives CDR1 SGHVS, CDR2 FQNEAQ. The CDR3 is made up of 16 amino acids.

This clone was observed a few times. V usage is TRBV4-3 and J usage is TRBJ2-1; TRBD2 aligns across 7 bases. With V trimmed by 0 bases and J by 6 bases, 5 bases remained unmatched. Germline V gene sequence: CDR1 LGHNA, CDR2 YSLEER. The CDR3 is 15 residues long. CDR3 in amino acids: CASSQDWEGGNEQFF. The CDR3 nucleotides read TGCGCCAGCAGCCAAGATTGGGAGGGAGGCAATGAGCAGTTCTTC.

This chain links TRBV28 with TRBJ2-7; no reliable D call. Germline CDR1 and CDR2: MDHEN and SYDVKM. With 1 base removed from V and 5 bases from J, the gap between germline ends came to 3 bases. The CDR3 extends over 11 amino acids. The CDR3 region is CASSLFHEQYF. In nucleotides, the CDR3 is TGTGCCAGCAGTTTATTCCACGAGCAGTACTTC. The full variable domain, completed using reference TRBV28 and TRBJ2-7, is DVKVTQSSRYLVKRTGEKVFLECVQDMDHENMFWYRQDPGLGLRLIYFSYDVKMKEKGDIPEGYSVSREKKERFSLILESASTNQTSMYLCASSLFHEQYFGPGTRLTVT.

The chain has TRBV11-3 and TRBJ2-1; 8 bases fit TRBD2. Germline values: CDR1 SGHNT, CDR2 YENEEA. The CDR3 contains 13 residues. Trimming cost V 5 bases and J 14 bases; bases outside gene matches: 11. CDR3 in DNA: TGTGCCAGCAGCCCGGCCACTAGCGGTCGGGAGTTCTTC. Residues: CASSPATSGREFF.

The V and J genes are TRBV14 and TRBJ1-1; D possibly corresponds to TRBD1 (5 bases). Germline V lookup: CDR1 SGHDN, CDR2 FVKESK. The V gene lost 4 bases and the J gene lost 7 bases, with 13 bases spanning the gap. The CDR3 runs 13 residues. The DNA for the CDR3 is TGTGCCAGCAGCCCCCGGGGGAGGGTTGAAGCTTTCTTT. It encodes CASSPRGRVEAFF.

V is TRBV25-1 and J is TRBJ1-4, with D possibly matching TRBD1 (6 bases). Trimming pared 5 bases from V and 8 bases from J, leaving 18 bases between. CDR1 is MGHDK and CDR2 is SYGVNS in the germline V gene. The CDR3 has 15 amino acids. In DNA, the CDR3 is TGTGCCAGCAGTCCTCCTGGGGGGCAGGCGGAAAAACTGTTTTTT. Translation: CASSPPGGQAEKLFF.

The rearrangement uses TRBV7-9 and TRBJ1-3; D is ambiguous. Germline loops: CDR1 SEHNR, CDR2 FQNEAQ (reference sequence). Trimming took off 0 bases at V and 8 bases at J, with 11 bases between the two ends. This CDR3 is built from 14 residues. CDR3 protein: CASSLAAGEDTIYF. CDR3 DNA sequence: TGTGCCAGCAGCTTAGCGGCCGGGGAAGACACCATATATTTT.

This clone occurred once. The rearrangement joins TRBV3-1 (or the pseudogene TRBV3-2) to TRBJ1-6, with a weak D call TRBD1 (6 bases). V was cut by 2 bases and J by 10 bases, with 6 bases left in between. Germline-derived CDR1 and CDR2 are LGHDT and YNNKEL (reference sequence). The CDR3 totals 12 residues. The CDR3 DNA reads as TGTGCCAGCAGCCAAAGGGGGTCACCCCTCCACTTT. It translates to CASSQRGSPLHF.

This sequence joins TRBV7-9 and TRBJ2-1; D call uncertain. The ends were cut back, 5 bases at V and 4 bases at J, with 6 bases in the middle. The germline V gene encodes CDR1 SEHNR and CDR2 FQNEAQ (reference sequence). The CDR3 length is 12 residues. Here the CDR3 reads CASSPRYNEQFF. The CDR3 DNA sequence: TGTGCCAGCAGCCCCCGGTACAATGAGCAGTTCTTC.

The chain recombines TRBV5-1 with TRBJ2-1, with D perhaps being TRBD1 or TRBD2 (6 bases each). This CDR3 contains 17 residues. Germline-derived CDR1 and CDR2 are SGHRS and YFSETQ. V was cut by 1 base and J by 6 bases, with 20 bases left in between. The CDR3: CASSLPRLGGLGNEQFF. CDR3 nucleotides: TGCGCCAGCAGCTTGCCACGTTTGGGGGGCTTGGGCAATGAGCAGTTCTTC.

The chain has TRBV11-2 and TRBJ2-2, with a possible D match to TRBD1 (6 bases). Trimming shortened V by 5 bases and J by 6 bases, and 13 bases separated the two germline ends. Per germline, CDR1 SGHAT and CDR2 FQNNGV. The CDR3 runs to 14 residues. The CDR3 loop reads CASSPGTIPGELFF. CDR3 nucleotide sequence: TGTGCCAGCAGCCCCGGGACAATTCCCGGGGAGCTGTTTTTT.

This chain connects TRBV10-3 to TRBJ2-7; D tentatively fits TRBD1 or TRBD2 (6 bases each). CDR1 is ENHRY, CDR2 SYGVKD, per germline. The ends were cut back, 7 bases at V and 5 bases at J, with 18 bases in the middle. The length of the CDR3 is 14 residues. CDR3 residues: CAIKNEGGLDEQYF. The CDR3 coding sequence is TGTGCCATCAAAAACGAAGGGGGACTGGACGAGCAGTACTTC.